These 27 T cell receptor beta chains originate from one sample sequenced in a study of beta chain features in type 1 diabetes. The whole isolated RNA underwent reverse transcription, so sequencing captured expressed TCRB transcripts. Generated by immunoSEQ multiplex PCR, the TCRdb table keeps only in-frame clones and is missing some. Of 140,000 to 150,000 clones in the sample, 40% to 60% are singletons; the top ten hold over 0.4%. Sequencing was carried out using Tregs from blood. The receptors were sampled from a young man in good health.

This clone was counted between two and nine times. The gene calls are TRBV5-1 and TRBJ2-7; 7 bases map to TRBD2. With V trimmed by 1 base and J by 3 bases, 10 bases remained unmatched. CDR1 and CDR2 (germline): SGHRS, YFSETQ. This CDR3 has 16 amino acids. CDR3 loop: CASSLSPTAGVYEQYF. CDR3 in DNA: TGCGCCAGCAGCTTGTCTCCCACCGCGGGAGTCTACGAGCAGTACTTC. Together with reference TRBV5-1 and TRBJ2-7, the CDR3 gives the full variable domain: KAGVTQTPRYLIKTRGQQVTLSCSPISGHRSVSWYQQTPGQGLQFLFEYFSETQRNKGNFPGRFSGRQFSNSRSEMNVSTLELGDSALYLCASSLSPTAGVYEQYFGPGTRLTVT.

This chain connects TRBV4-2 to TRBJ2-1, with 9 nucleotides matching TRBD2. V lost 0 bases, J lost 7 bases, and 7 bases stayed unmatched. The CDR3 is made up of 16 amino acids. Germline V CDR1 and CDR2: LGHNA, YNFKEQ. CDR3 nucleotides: TGTGCCAGCAGCCAAGATGTGGGACTAGCTTGGAATGAGCAGTTCTTC. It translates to CASSQDVGLAWNEQFF.

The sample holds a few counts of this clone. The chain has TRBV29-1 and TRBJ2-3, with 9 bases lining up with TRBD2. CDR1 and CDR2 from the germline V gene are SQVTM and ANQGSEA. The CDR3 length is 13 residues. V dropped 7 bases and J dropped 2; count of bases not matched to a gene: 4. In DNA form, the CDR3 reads TGCAGCGCGCGGGGGGGGACCACAGATACGCAGTATTTT. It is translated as CSARGGTTDTQYF.

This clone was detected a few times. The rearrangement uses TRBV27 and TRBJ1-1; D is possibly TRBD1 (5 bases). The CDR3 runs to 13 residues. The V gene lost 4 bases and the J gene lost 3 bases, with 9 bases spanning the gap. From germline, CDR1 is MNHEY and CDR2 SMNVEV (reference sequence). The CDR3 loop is CASSSRAYTEAFF. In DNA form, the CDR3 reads TGTGCCAGCAGTTCCAGGGCGTACACTGAAGCTTTCTTT.

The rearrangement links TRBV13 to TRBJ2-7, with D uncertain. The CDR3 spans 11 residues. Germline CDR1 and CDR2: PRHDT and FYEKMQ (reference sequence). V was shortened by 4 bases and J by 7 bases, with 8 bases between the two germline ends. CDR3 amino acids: CASSSHSEQYF. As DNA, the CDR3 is TGTGCCAGCAGCTCCCACTCGGAGCAGTACTTC.

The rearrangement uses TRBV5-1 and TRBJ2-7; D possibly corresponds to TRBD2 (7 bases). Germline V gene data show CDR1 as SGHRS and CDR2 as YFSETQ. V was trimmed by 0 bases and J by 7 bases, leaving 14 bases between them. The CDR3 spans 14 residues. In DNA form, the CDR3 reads TGCGCCAGCAGCTTGGTCGGGGGGCGGACGGAGCAGTACTTC. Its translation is CASSLVGGRTEQYF. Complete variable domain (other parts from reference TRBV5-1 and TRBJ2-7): KAGVTQTPRYLIKTRGQQVTLSCSPISGHRSVSWYQQTPGQGLQFLFEYFSETQRNKGNFPGRFSGRQFSNSRSEMNVSTLELGDSALYLCASSLVGGRTEQYFGPGTRLTVT.

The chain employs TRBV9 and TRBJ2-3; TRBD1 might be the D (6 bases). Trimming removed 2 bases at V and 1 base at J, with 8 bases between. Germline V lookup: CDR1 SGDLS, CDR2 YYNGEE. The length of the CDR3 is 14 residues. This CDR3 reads CASSVRQGTDTQYF. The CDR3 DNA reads TGTGCCAGCAGCGTTCGACAGGGCACAGATACGCAGTATTTT.

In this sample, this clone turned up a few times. CDR3 nucleotides: TGCAGCGTTGCGAGGGCATTGAACACTGAAGCTTTCTTT. Its translation is CSVARALNTEAFF. The chain is built from TRBV29-1 and TRBJ1-1; no definite D call. CDR1 is SQVTM and CDR2 is ANQGSEA in the germline V gene. The length of the CDR3 is 13 residues. V lost 4 bases and J 0 bases, leaving 9 bases between the germline ends.

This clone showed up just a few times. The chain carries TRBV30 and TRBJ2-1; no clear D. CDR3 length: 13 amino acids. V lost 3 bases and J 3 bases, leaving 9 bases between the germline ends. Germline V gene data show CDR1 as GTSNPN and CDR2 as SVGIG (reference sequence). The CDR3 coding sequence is TGTGCCTGGAGCCTAGGATTCTACAATGAGCAGTTCTTC. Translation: CAWSLGFYNEQFF.

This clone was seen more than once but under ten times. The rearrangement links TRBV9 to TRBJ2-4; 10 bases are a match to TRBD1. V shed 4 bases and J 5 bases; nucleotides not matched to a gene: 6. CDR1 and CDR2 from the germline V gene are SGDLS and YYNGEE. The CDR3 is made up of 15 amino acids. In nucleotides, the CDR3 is TGTGCCAGCAGCTTTACCGGGACAGGGGAAAACATTCAGTACTTC. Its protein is CASSFTGTGENIQYF.

The CDR3 region is CATSRDPGGLAGDYNEQFF. The CDR3, as DNA: TGTGCCACCAGCAGAGATCCAGGAGGACTAGCGGGGGACTACAATGAGCAGTTCTTC. The rearrangement uses TRBV15 and TRBJ2-1, with 13 nucleotides matching TRBD2. The CDR3 runs 19 residues. Trimming took 0 bases from V and 3 from J; bases not matched to a gene: 8. CDR1 and CDR2 (germline): LNHNV, YYDKDF (reference sequence).

The CDR3 region has the DNA TGTGCCAGCAGTTCGTATAGCGGGAGGGAATCCTACGAGCAGTACTTC. Translating it yields CASSSYSGRESYEQYF. The chain combines TRBV6-6 with TRBJ2-7, with 11 bases matching TRBD2. The CDR3 runs 16 residues. Germline V gene lookup returns CDR1 MNHNY and CDR2 SVGAGI (reference sequence). V was pared by 4 bases and J by 1 base, with 6 bases of the junction left unmatched.

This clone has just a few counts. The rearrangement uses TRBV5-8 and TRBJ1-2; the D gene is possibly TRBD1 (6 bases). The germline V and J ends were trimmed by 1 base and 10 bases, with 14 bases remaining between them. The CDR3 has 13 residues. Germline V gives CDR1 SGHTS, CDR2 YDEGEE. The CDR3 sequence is CASSLSRGSDYTF. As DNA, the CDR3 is TGTGCCAGCAGCTTGAGCAGGGGATCAGACTACACCTTC.

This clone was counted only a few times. CDR3 residues: CASSQDGGLAGGDEQFF. For the CDR3, the DNA is TGCGCCAGCAGCCAAGATGGGGGACTAGCGGGGGGCGATGAGCAGTTCTTC. V and J are TRBV4-1 and TRBJ2-1; 15 bases line up with TRBD2. The CDR3 is 17 residues long. Germline assignment: CDR1 MGHRA and CDR2 YSYEKL. V trimming: 0 bases; J trimming: 8 bases; junction bases outside the gene matches: 5.

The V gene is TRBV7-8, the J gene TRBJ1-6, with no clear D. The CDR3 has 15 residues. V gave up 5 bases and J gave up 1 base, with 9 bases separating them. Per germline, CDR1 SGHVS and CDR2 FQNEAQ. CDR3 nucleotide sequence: TGTGCCAGCAGCGAGGGCTGGTCCTATAATTCACCCCTCCACTTT. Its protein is CASSEGWSYNSPLHF.

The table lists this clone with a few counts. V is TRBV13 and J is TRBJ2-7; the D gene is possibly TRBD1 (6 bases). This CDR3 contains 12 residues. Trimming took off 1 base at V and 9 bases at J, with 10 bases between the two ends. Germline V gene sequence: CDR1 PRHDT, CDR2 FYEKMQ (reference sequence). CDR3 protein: CASSLEGHPQYF. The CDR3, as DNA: TGTGCCAGCAGCTTAGAGGGACACCCGCAGTACTTC.

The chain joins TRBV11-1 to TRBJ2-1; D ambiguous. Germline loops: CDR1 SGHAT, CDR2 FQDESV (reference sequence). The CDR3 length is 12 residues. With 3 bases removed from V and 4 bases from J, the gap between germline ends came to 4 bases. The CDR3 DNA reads TGTGCCAGCAGCTTCCGGTACAATGAGCAGTTCTTC. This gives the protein CASSFRYNEQFF.

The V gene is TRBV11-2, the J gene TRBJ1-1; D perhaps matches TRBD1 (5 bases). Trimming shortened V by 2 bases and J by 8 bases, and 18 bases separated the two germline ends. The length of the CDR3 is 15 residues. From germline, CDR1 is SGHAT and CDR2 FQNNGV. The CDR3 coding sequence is TGTGCCAGCAGCTTATCGGTAGGGGTCTATAGCGAAGCTTTCTTT. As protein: CASSLSVGVYSEAFF.

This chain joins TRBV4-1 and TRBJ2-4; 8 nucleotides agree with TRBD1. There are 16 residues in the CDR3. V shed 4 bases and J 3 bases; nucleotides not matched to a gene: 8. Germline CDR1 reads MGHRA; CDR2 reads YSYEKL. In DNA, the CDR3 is TGCGCCAGCAGCCTTCGGACAGGGCTCGACAAAAACATTCAGTACTTC. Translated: CASSLRTGLDKNIQYF.

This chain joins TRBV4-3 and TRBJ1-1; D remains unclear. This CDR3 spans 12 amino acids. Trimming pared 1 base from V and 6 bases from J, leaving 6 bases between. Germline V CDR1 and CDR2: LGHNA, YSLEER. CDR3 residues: CASSQGRAEAFF. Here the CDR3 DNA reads TGCGCCAGCAGCCAAGGCCGAGCTGAAGCTTTCTTT.

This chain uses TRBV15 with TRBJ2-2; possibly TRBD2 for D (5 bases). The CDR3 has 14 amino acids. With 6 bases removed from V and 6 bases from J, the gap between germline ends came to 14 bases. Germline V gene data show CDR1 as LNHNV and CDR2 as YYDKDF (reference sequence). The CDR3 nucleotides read TGTGCCACCAGTAGGCCGGGAACACCCGGGGAGCTGTTTTTT. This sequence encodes CATSRPGTPGELFF.

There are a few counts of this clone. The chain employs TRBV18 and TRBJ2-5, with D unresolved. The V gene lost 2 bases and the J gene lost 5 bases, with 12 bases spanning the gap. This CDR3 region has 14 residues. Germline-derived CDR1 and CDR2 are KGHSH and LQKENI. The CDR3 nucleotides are TGTGCCAGCTCACCAGGTGGGCCCTCGGAGACCCAGTACTTC. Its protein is CASSPGGPSETQYF.

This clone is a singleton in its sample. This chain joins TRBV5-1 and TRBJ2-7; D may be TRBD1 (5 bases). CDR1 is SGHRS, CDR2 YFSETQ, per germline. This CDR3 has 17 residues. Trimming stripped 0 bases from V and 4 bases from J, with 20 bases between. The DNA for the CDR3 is TGCGCCAGCAGCTTGGCCCCATCGGGCAGGGTTGTGTACGAGCAGTACTTC. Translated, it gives CASSLAPSGRVVYEQYF.

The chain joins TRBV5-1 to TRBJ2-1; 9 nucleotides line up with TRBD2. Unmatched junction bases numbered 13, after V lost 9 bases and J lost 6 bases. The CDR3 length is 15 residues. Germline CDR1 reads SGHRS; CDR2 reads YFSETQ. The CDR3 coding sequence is TGCGCCACCGCCCTTGGACTAGCGCAAGGCAATGAGCAGTTCTTC. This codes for CATALGLAQGNEQFF. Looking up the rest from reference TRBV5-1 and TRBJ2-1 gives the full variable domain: KAGVTQTPRYLIKTRGQQVTLSCSPISGHRSVSWYQQTPGQGLQFLFEYFSETQRNKGNFPGRFSGRQFSNSRSEMNVSTLELGDSALYLCATALGLAQGNEQFFGPGTRLTVL.

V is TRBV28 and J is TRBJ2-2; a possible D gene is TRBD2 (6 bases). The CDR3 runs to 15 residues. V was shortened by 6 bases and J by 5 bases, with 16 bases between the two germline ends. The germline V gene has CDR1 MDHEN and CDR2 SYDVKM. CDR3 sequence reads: CASRVPGLWTGELFF. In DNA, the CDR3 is TGTGCCAGCAGAGTACCGGGACTTTGGACCGGGGAGCTGTTTTTT.

The CDR3 DNA follows: TGCGCCAGCAGCTTGGGCGGCGGGGGGGCCTTTAGAGATACGCAGTATTTT. It codes for CASSLGGGGAFRDTQYF. This chain links TRBV5-1 with TRBJ2-3, with 9 bases matching TRBD2. The length of the CDR3 is 17 residues. Germline-derived CDR1 and CDR2 are SGHRS and YFSETQ. Unmatched junction bases numbered 10, after V lost 0 bases and J lost 5 bases.

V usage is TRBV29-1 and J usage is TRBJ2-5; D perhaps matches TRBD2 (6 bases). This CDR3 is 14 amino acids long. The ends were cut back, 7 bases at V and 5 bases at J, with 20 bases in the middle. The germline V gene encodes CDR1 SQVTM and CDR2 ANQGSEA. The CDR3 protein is CSGHGREPWETQYF. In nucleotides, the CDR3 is TGCAGCGGCCACGGACGGGAGCCGTGGGAGACCCAGTACTTC.